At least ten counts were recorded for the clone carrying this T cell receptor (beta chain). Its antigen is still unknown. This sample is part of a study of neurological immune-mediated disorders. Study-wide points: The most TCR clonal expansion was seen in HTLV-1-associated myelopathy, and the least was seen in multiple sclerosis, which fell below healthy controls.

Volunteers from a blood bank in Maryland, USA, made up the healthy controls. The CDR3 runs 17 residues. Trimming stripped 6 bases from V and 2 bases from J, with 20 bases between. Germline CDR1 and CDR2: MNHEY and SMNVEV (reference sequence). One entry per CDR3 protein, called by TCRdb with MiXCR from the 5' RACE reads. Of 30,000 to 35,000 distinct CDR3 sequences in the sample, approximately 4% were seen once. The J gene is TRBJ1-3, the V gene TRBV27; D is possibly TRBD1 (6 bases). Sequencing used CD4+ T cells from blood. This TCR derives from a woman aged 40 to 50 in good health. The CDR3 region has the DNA TGTGCCAGCAGCCCCCGGTGGGGGCGAGCGGCTGGAAACACCATATATTTT. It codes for CASSPRWGRAAGNTIYF.